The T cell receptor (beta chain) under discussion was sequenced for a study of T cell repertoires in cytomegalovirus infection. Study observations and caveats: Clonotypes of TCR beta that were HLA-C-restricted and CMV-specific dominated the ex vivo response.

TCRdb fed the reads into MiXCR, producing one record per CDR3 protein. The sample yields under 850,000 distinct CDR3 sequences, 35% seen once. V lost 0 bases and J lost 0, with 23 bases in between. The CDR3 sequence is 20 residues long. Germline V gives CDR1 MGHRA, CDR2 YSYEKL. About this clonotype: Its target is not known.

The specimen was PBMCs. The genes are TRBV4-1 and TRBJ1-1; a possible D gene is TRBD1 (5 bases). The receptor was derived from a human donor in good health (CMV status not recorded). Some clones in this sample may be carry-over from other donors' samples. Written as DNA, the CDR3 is TGCGCCAGCAGCCAAGATATGGAGACAGACCGCCACCCGATGAACACTGAAGCTTTCTTT. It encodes CASSQDMETDRHPMNTEAFF.